These 18 T cell receptor beta chains were sequenced from one sample in a study of cytomegalovirus exposure and HLA in healthy donors. Primers included in the PCR were 60 Vbeta and 13 Jbeta primers. Profiling relied on immunoSEQ multiplex PCR, and the TCRdb table lists in-frame clones only, not all of them. The sample shows about 190,000 clones, 74% of them seen only once. Sequencing was carried out using PBMCs. Source of these receptors: a woman aged 25 to 45 in good health and CMV-seropositive.

The gene calls are TRBV7-9 and TRBJ2-1, with 14 bases that match TRBD2. V dropped 5 bases and J dropped 6; count of bases not matched to a gene: 3. The CDR3 spans 15 residues. Germline V gene lookup returns CDR1 SEHNR and CDR2 FQNEAQ (reference sequence). The CDR3 region is CASSTGLAGGNEQFF. CDR3 in DNA: TGTGCCAGCAGCACCGGACTAGCGGGAGGCAATGAGCAGTTCTTC. The variable domain in full, with the rest retrieved from reference TRBV7-9 and TRBJ2-1, is DTGVSQNPRHKITKRGQNVTFRCDPISEHNRLYWYRQTLGQGPEFLTYFQNEAQLEKSRLLSDRFSAERPKGSFSTLEIQRTEQGDSAMYLCASSTGLAGGNEQFFGPGTRLTVL.

This chain joins TRBV6-1 and TRBJ2-4, with D perhaps TRBD1 (6 bases). Germline-derived CDR1 and CDR2 are MNHNS and SASEGT. This CDR3 is built from 17 residues. V was cut by 2 bases and J by 3 bases, with 17 bases left in between. The CDR3 reads CASSEQQAGVVKNIQYF. For the CDR3, the DNA is TGTGCCAGCAGTGAACAACAGGCAGGGGTTGTCAAAAACATTCAGTACTTC.

This clone appeared once. V gene TRBV10-1 combines with J gene TRBJ1-4; 8 nucleotides match TRBD1. Germline lookup yields CDR1 WNHNN and CDR2 SYGVQD (reference sequence). The trim removed 6 bases at V and 6 bases at J, leaving 9 bases unmatched. The CDR3 has 15 residues. The CDR3 spells CASSVTGGVYEKLFF. The DNA of the CDR3 is TGCGCCAGCAGCGTAACAGGGGGGGTCTATGAAAAACTGTTTTTT.

The V gene is TRBV27, the J gene TRBJ2-2; D might be TRBD1 or TRBD2, each matching 5 bases. V lost 8 bases, J lost 0 bases, and 16 bases lay in between. The CDR3 is made up of 16 amino acids. Germline CDR1 MNHEY, CDR2 SMNVEV (reference sequence). The CDR3 is CASGLSGLPNTGELFF. DNA of the CDR3: TGTGCCAGCGGTCTATCGGGGCTTCCGAACACCGGGGAGCTGTTTTTT.

This chain links TRBV6-6 with TRBJ1-6; TRBD1 matches at 8 bases. The CDR3 extends over 15 amino acids. V trimming: 2 bases; J trimming: 8 bases; junction bases outside the gene matches: 5. CDR1 is MNHNY, CDR2 SVGAGI, per germline (reference sequence). CDR3 coding DNA: TGTGCCAGCAGTTACGTGGCAGGGGGCGATTCACCCCTCCACTTT. Encoded protein: CASSYVAGGDSPLHF.

The gene calls are TRBV15 and TRBJ2-1, with D possibly TRBD1 on 6 matching bases. The CDR3 sequence is 14 residues long. The germline V gene has CDR1 LNHNV and CDR2 YYDKDF (reference sequence). V lost 4 bases and J lost 1, with 8 bases in between. The CDR3 is CATSMDSSYNEQFF. The CDR3 DNA reads as TGTGCCACCAGCATGGACAGTTCCTACAATGAGCAGTTCTTC.

This clone was observed a few times. J is TRBJ1-4 and V is TRBV6-5, with 9 nucleotides matching TRBD1. This CDR3 spans 15 amino acids. In germline, CDR1 is MNHEY, CDR2 SVGAGI. The J segment lost 7 bases and the V segment lost 2 bases, leaving 5 bases of the junction unmatched. In DNA form, the CDR3 reads TGTGCCAGCAGTTACGAGGGACAGGGAGTTGAAAAACTGTTTTTT. It translates to CASSYEGQGVEKLFF.

Only one count was recorded for this clone. The chain links TRBV18 to TRBJ1-4, with D unresolved. Germline V lookup: CDR1 KGHSH, CDR2 LQKENI. There are 13 residues in the CDR3. V lost 2 bases, J lost 8 bases, and 9 bases lay in between. The DNA for the CDR3 is TGTGCCAGCTCACCATCGGGTAGAGAAAAACTGTTTTTT. Translated, it gives CASSPSGREKLFF. The full variable domain, in which reference TRBV18 and TRBJ1-4 provide the parts outside the CDR3, is NAGVMQNPRHLVRRRGQEARLRCSPMKGHSHVYWYRQLPEEGLKFMVYLQKENIIDESGMPKERFSAEFPKEGPSILRIQQVVRGDSAAYFCASSPSGREKLFFGSGTQLSVL.

The V and J genes are TRBV14 and TRBJ2-5; 10 bases line up with TRBD2. The V and J ends lost 10 bases and 3 bases, in that order; junction bases with no gene match: 11. Germline CDR1 reads SGHDN; CDR2 reads FVKESK. The CDR3 runs to 15 residues. For the CDR3, the DNA is TGTGCCACCTCAAGGGTCGGGACTAGCGAAGAGACCCAGTACTTC. Translated, it gives CATSRVGTSEETQYF. The whole variable domain, filled in from reference TRBV14 and TRBJ2-5, reads EAGVTQFPSHSVIEKGQTVTLRCDPISGHDNLYWYRRVMGKEIKFLLHFVKESKQDESGMPNNRFLAERTGGTYSTLKVQPAELEDSGVYFCATSRVGTSEETQYFGPGTRLLVL.

This clone was picked up one time. The chain carries TRBV7-2 and TRBJ1-2, with 7 bases that match TRBD1. V trimming: 3 bases; J trimming: 8 bases; junction bases outside the gene matches: 9. This CDR3 has 14 amino acids. Germline V gives CDR1 SGHTA, CDR2 FQGNSA. CDR3 in DNA: TGTGCCAGCAGCTTGGTTTCAGGGGGTGAGGGCTACACCTTC. Its translation is CASSLVSGGEGYTF.

The CDR3 sequence is CATSPGYGYTF. The CDR3 nucleotides read TGTGCCACCTCGCCGGGCTATGGCTACACCTTC. The chain links TRBV5-4 to TRBJ1-2; D is ambiguous. The V and J ends lost 9 bases and 4 bases respectively, with 10 bases between them. CDR3 length: 11 residues. From germline, CDR1 is SGHNT and CDR2 YYREEE (reference sequence).

The rearrangement uses TRBV6-6 and TRBJ2-7, with 12 bases that match TRBD1. Losses at the gene ends were 4 bases for V and 6 bases for J; bases not matched to a gene: 4. CDR3 length equals 14 residues. Per the germline V gene, CDR1 is MNHNY and CDR2 is SVGAGI (reference sequence). CDR3 bases: TGTGCCAGCAGTTGGGGACAGGGGGCTGGCGAGCAGTACTTC. It codes for CASSWGQGAGEQYF.

This clone is a singleton in its sample. The chain employs TRBV27 and TRBJ1-2, with 7 bases fitting TRBD1. The J segment lost 4 bases and the V segment lost 5 bases, leaving 7 bases of the junction unmatched. CDR3 length: 14 amino acids. The V gene's germline CDR1 is MNHEY and CDR2 SMNVEV (reference sequence). The CDR3 is CASSLRGQSYGYTF. Here the CDR3 DNA reads TGTGCCAGCAGTCTCCGGGGACAGAGCTATGGCTACACCTTC.

This clone has only one observation. The CDR3 DNA is TGTGCCAGCAGCGTTGGGACTAGCGGACCCTACGAGCAGTACTTC. Its translation: CASSVGTSGPYEQYF. The genes are TRBV9 and TRBJ2-7; TRBD2 matches at 11 bases. Trimming at V came to 2 bases and at J to 2 bases, leaving 3 bases not matched to a gene. Germline values: CDR1 SGDLS, CDR2 YYNGEE. The length of the CDR3 is 15 residues.

CDR3 sequence (DNA): TGTGCCAGCAAATCCGGGACTAGCGGCAACTCCTACAATGAGCAGTTCTTC. Its protein is CASKSGTSGNSYNEQFF. This chain connects TRBV5-4 to TRBJ2-1; 11 bases fit TRBD2. Germline lookup yields CDR1 SGHNT and CDR2 YYREEE (reference sequence). Germline trimming cut 6 bases from V and 0 bases from J; bases unmatched to any gene: 8. There are 17 residues in the CDR3.

The rearrangement joins TRBV28 to TRBJ2-7; 7 bases line up with TRBD2. CDR3 length equals 16 residues. V trimming: 5 bases; J trimming: 3 bases; junction bases outside the gene matches: 13. Per the germline V gene, CDR1 is MDHEN and CDR2 is SYDVKM. CDR3 DNA: TGTGCCAGCAGTCCAGGATTGGGCGGGGGAAGCTACGAGCAGTACTTC. Amino acid sequence: CASSPGLGGGSYEQYF.

A few counts support this clone. J is TRBJ1-2 and V is TRBV5-4; 9 nucleotides line up with TRBD1. Per germline, CDR1 SGHNT and CDR2 YYREEE (reference sequence). This CDR3 comprises 14 residues. J gave up 4 bases and V 4 bases, and 5 bases lay outside the gene matches. The CDR3 loop is CASSAGTGPYGYTF. Written as DNA, the CDR3 is TGTGCCAGCAGCGCCGGGACAGGGCCCTATGGCTACACCTTC.

This sequence joins TRBV18 and TRBJ2-1, with 9 bases identical to TRBD2. Germline values: CDR1 KGHSH, CDR2 LQKENI. V was pared by 3 bases and J by 7 bases, with 13 bases of the junction left unmatched. This CDR3 region has 17 residues. The CDR3 loop is CASSPTVSGRAGNEQFF. CDR3 sequence (DNA): TGTGCCAGCTCACCCACCGTTAGCGGGAGAGCCGGAAATGAGCAGTTCTTC.